This T cell receptor beta chain was found in a study of shared clonotypes between healthy human individuals (dated by TCRdb to about 2020). General notes on the study: Three men and two women, aged 18 to 49 years, made up the cohort. Leukapheresis yielded between about 0.94 and 8.9 billion PBMCs per donor. To estimate repertoire size and how much clonotype sharing occurs between individuals, the study deeply sequenced the blood TCR repertoires of a handful of healthy adults. Libraries were prepared and TCR repertoires were sequenced by different laboratories using diverse techniques, in order to increase sequencing depth and limit assay-specific biases.

Beyond this particular receptor, the publication reports: Pairwise subsampling indicated that sequencing depth was expected to affect the degree of clonotype sharing among donors. The genetic and exposure-history diversity represented was limited by the small number of donors. Sampling was restricted to blood, and TCR repertoires in tissue are likely to differ from TCR repertoires in blood.

TCR CDR3 regions were amplified from genomic DNA by multiplex PCR using the deep immunoSEQ assay. For each cell subset, the extracted genomic DNA was distributed evenly across all wells of several immunoSEQ 96-well plates, and each plate served as one replicate. For unsorted PBMC, roughly 0.3 ug of genomic DNA, equivalent to around 30,000 T cell genomes, went into each replicate PCR. Genomic DNA from unsorted PBMC was sequenced over ten immunoSEQ deep assay plates. Purified libraries were quantified with a Qubit 3.0 fluorometer, sized on a Bioanalyzer 2100, and re-quantified with the KAPA Library Quantification kit. Each immunoSEQ 96-well plate was sequenced on its own single-read 150-cycle Illumina NextSeq 550 flow cell. The authors' analysis ran thus. Because the immunoSEQ output held only junctional sequences and lacked quality scores, the filtering could not match the filtering applied to full-length reads. To assign V/J genes and CDR3, sequences were annotated against IMGT germline references using PyIR, a Python wrapper for IgBLAST v1.9. Reads were removed for weak V/J assignments (E-value above 1e-6), missing CDR3, stop codons, out-of-frame junctions, or ambiguous translated residues. V3J clonotypes were defined by identical inferred V gene, J gene, and CDR3 amino acid sequence. The percentage overlap between two repertoires was calculated by dividing the number of shared unique clonotypes by the size of the smaller repertoire. Richness of each repertoire was evaluated using RTK rarefaction, the Chao1 estimator, and Recon v2.1 estimates of unobserved clonotypes. The clones in this table, taken by TCRdb from immuneACCESS, are in-frame only. Not every clone is retained; where verified, under half of the shortfall comes from an unresolved V gene, and the cause of the rest is unknown. V, J and clone size were drawn from that table, and D and trimming were deduced from the DNA. For this sample there are about 470,000 clones; 70% to 80% appear just once. In total, the top ten clones hold roughly 13% of the sample.

This clone has a single count. Its antigen is currently not known. It has no much larger one-base neighbor in the sample; base qualities were not kept. CDR1 and CDR2 were assigned from the germline V gene as MDHEN and SYDVKM. The CDR3 measures 15 amino acids from cysteine to phenylalanine. The only DNA kept is the CDR3, 45 bases in frame from the first base. At the junction V is shortened by 6 bases and J by 2 bases; bases outside the gene matches: 7. Healthy HIV-negative adults with no recently reported acute infections or vaccinations were included as donors. Only Caucasian adults living in Nashville, Tennessee, USA were represented among the donors. For unsorted samples, 100 million or so PBMCs were counted, and genomic DNA was extracted using the QIAamp DNA Blood Mini kit. Blood was obtained by leukapheresis, after which PBMCs were separated by Ficoll-Histopaque density gradient centrifugation and cryopreserved in liquid nitrogen vapor phase.

The sequence links TRBV28 to TRBJ2-7; TRBD2 agrees with 10 junctional bases. Source material: PBMCs. The sequence was collected from a woman aged 40-49 years in good health. Some clones in this sample may be carry-over from other donors' samples. The nucleotide sequence is given as TGTGCCAGCAGCCCGACTAGCGGGCAAACCTACGAGCAGTACTTC. The encoded protein is CASSPTSGQTYEQYF. The CDR3 plus the reference TRBV28 and TRBJ2-7 genes for the other parts give the full variable domain: DVKVTQSSRYLVKRTGEKVFLECVQDMDHENMFWYRQDPGLGLRLIYFSYDVKMKEKGDIPEGYSVSREKKERFSLILESASTNQTSMYLCASSPTSGQTYEQYFGPGTRLTVT.